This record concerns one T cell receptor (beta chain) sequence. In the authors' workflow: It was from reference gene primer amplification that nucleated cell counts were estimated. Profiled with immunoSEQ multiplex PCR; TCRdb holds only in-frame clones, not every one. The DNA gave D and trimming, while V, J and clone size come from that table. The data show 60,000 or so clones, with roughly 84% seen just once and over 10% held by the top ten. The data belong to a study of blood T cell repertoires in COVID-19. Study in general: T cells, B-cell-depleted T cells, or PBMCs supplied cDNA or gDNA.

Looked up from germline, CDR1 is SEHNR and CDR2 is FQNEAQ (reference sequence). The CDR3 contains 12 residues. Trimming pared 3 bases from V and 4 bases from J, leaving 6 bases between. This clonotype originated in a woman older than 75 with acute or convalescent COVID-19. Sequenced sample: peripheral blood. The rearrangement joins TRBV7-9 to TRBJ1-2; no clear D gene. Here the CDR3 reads CASSFRAYGYTF. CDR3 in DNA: TGTGCCAGCAGCTTTAGAGCCTATGGCTACACCTTC. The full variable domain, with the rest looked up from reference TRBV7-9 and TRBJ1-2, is DTGVSQNPRHKITKRGQNVTFRCDPISEHNRLYWYRQTLGQGPEFLTYFQNEAQLEKSRLLSDRFSAERPKGSFSTLEIQRTEQGDSAMYLCASSFRAYGYTFGSGTRLTVV.